The 24 T cell receptor beta chains presented below share a single source sample, sequenced in a study of PD-1 blockade in classical Hodgkin lymphoma. The patients all showed relapse after autologous stem cell transplantation, while their brentuximab vedotin exposure varied. Using immunoSEQ multiplex PCR, the repertoire was profiled, and TCRdb retains in-frame clones only, with some absent. The sample lists 40,000 to 65,000 clones, roughly 80% occurring once. The specimen was peripheral blood mononuclear cells (PBMCs), collected at baseline. The receptors were sampled from a human donor with classical Hodgkin lymphoma.

In this sample, this clone turned up a few times. The CDR3 carries no conserved terminal phenylalanine or tryptophan, so it likely arises from a read error. The limits of the CDR3 on the DNA are not certain, so only TCRdb's listed CDR3 is given. The chain is built from TRBV21-1 and TRBJ1-2; the table's TRBD1 call for D was not verified on the DNA. TRBV21-1 is designated a pseudogene. 12 amino acids form the CDR3, both terminal residues included. The CDR3 here is CASSNPDRPDGV.

This clone was observed once. This rearrangement joins TRBV27 to TRBJ2-1; 7 positions agree with TRBD1. Germline values: CDR1 MNHEY, CDR2 SMNVEV (reference sequence). V shed 5 bases, J shed 0 bases, and the junction held 1 base outside the gene matches. There are 14 residues in the CDR3. CDR3 in amino acids: CASSRQGSYNEQFF. CDR3 bases: TGTGCCAGCAGTCGACAGGGCTCCTACAATGAGCAGTTCTTC.

The V gene is TRBV30, the J gene TRBJ1-4; 9 bases agree with TRBD1. Unmatched junction bases numbered 4, after V lost 0 bases and J lost 5 bases. This CDR3 region has 15 residues. Per the germline V gene, CDR1 is GTSNPN and CDR2 is SVGIG (reference sequence). CDR3 coding DNA: TGTGCCTGGAGTGTGCGGACAGGGGTGAATGAAAAACTGTTTTTT. Its translation: CAWSVRTGVNEKLFF.

V usage is TRBV7-9 and J usage is TRBJ2-5, with a possible D match to TRBD2 (6 bases). CDR3 size: 17 residues. Looked up from germline, CDR1 is SEHNR and CDR2 is FQNEAQ (reference sequence). V dropped 2 bases and J dropped 4 bases, with 20 bases sitting between them. CDR3 amino acids: CASSLPWGDPAGETQYF. CDR3 sequence (DNA): TGTGCCAGCAGCTTACCATGGGGGGACCCAGCGGGAGAGACCCAGTACTTC. Full variable domain (remainder filled in from reference TRBV7-9 and TRBJ2-5): DTGVSQNPRHKITKRGQNVTFRCDPISEHNRLYWYRQTLGQGPEFLTYFQNEAQLEKSRLLSDRFSAERPKGSFSTLEIQRTEQGDSAMYLCASSLPWGDPAGETQYFGPGTRLLVL.

V is TRBV29-1 and J is TRBJ2-1; D gene uncertain. CDR3 size: 13 residues. The germline V gene encodes CDR1 SQVTM and CDR2 ANQGSEA. Trimming took off 2 bases at V and 0 bases at J, with 5 bases between the two ends. Here the CDR3 reads CSVENGSYNEQFF. The CDR3 DNA is TGCAGCGTTGAAAACGGCTCCTACAATGAGCAGTTCTTC.

This chain links TRBV18 with TRBJ2-2, with 8 bases lining up with TRBD2. The CDR3 consists of 15 residues. Germline CDR1 is KGHSH and CDR2 is LQKENI. V gave up 0 bases and J gave up 11 bases; unmatched junction bases: 8. The DNA of the CDR3 is TGTGCCAGCTCACCACCAAATAGCGGGGCCGCCGAGCTGTTTTTT. It yields the protein CASSPPNSGAAELFF.

The chain couples TRBV29-1 to TRBJ2-2; 8 bases match TRBD1. Germline V gene lookup returns CDR1 SQVTM and CDR2 ANQGSEA. The CDR3 length is 13 residues. V lost 8 bases, J lost 0 bases, and 2 bases stayed unmatched. The CDR3 DNA is TGCAGCACACAGGGGGCGAACACCGGGGAGCTGTTTTTT. This encodes CSTQGANTGELFF.

This chain connects TRBV4-1 to TRBJ2-1; 9 nucleotides line up with TRBD2. Germline loops: CDR1 MGHRA, CDR2 YSYEKL. The V and J ends lost 1 base and 0 bases, in that order; junction bases with no gene match: 7. This CDR3 is 18 amino acids long. The chain's CDR3 is CASSQAPLTSGSYNEQFF. CDR3 sequence (DNA): TGCGCCAGCAGCCAAGCTCCATTGACTAGCGGCTCCTACAATGAGCAGTTCTTC.

This chain's CDR3 is CASSPFWAQYF. The CDR3 nucleotides are TGTGCCAGCAGCCCCTTCTGGGCCCAGTACTTC. The V call is TRBV7-8, the J call TRBJ2-5, with D unclear. Trimming removed 5 bases at V and 9 bases at J, with 10 bases between. Germline V gene sequence: CDR1 SGHVS, CDR2 FQNEAQ. The CDR3 contains 11 residues.

The chain is built from TRBV29-1 and TRBJ2-1; the D gene is possibly TRBD2 (5 bases). V shed 8 bases and J shed 4 bases, with 6 bases lying between them. The germline V gene encodes CDR1 SQVTM and CDR2 ANQGSEA. CDR3 size: 10 residues. The CDR3 is CSTRYNEQFF. In nucleotides, the CDR3 is TGCAGCACTAGATACAATGAGCAGTTCTTC.

The chain combines TRBV30 with TRBJ2-5; 9 nucleotides agree with TRBD2. Germline lookup yields CDR1 GTSNPN and CDR2 SVGIG (reference sequence). The CDR3 length is 20 residues. Trimming removed 5 bases from V and 0 bases from J; junction bases left unmatched: 22. CDR3 sequence reads: CAWGPDWLAGTNWYQETQYF. In nucleotides, the CDR3 is TGTGCCTGGGGACCCGACTGGCTAGCGGGGACGAATTGGTACCAAGAGACCCAGTACTTC.

V usage is TRBV11-2 and J usage is TRBJ1-1; D is uncertain. The CDR3 totals 13 residues. V was trimmed by 2 bases and J by 1 base, leaving 5 bases between them. CDR1 is SGHAT and CDR2 is FQNNGV in the germline V gene. The CDR3 DNA sequence: TGTGCCAGCAGCTTATCTAGGAACACTGAAGCTTTCTTT. Translation gives CASSLSRNTEAFF.

V usage is TRBV29-1 and J usage is TRBJ2-3; the D gene is possibly TRBD2 (5 bases). The germline V and J ends were trimmed by 5 bases and 4 bases, with 13 bases remaining between them. CDR1 is SQVTM, CDR2 ANQGSEA, per germline. The CDR3 is 13 amino acids. CDR3 bases: TGCAGCGTTCTAGCAGGATCACCAGATACGCAGTATTTT. Protein sequence: CSVLAGSPDTQYF.

The V and J genes are TRBV7-2 and TRBJ2-1; D is unresolved. V gave up 7 bases and J gave up 2 bases, with 9 bases separating them. CDR1 is SGHTA, CDR2 FQGNSA, per germline. The length of the CDR3 is 13 residues. The CDR3 DNA sequence: TGTGCCAGCACCCCCGGTACCTACAATGAGCAGTTCTTC. This translates into CASTPGTYNEQFF.

The V call is TRBV7-2, the J call TRBJ2-5; TRBD2 matches 9 bases. Looked up from germline, CDR1 is SGHTA and CDR2 is FQGNSA. The ends lost 7 bases at V and 2 bases at J; junction bases unmatched: 8. The CDR3 contains 15 residues. CDR3 in amino acids: CASNQAGGLQETQYF. The CDR3 bases are TGTGCCAGCAACCAAGCGGGAGGCCTACAAGAGACCCAGTACTTC.

The CDR3 is CASSWETEQFF. CDR3 DNA: TGCGCCAGCAGCTGGGAGACAGAGCAGTTCTTC. The chain combines TRBV5-1 with TRBJ2-1, with D perhaps TRBD2 (5 bases). Trimming removed 3 bases at V and 10 bases at J, with 8 bases between. Germline V gene sequence: CDR1 SGHRS, CDR2 YFSETQ. The CDR3 spans 11 residues.

V is TRBV16 and J is TRBJ1-2; no clear D gene. The germline CDR1 and CDR2 sequences are KGHSY and FQNENV. The V gene lost 1 base and the J gene lost 1 base, with 7 bases spanning the gap. CDR3 length: 14 residues. The CDR3 DNA sequence: TGTGCCAGCAGCCAATTGGTCTTTAACTATGGCTACACCTTC. This encodes CASSQLVFNYGYTF.

The chain links TRBV9 to TRBJ2-5; 10 bases fit TRBD2. CDR3 length: 18 amino acids. Germline V gene data show CDR1 as SGDLS and CDR2 as YYNGEE. V trimming: 0 bases; J trimming: 1 base; junction bases outside the gene matches: 9. The CDR3 coding sequence is TGTGCCAGCAGCGTAGGGATCACTAGCGGGGATTCCCAAGAGACCCAGTACTTC. It encodes CASSVGITSGDSQETQYF.

This sequence joins TRBV10-3 and TRBJ2-1; 9 positions match TRBD2. Per the germline V gene, CDR1 is ENHRY and CDR2 is SYGVKD. V gave up 2 bases and J gave up 5 bases; unmatched junction bases: 7. The CDR3 length is 16 residues. CDR3 in amino acids: CAISETWASGDNEQFF. Written as DNA, the CDR3 is TGTGCCATCAGTGAGACGTGGGCTAGCGGGGACAATGAGCAGTTCTTC.

This sequence joins TRBV7-2 and TRBJ2-5, with TRBD2 matching over 15 bases. CDR3 length: 18 amino acids. Looked up from germline, CDR1 is SGHTA and CDR2 is FQGNSA. V dropped 0 bases and J dropped 2; count of bases not matched to a gene: 4. CDR3 region: CASSLAPGLAGGQETQYF. The CDR3 DNA reads TGTGCCAGCAGCTTAGCCCCGGGACTAGCGGGAGGTCAAGAGACCCAGTACTTC.

The V and J genes are TRBV29-1 and TRBJ1-1; no reliable D call. The CDR3 is made up of 12 amino acids. Germline V gives CDR1 SQVTM, CDR2 ANQGSEA. Trimming removed 3 bases at V and 1 base at J, with 6 bases between. CDR3 coding DNA: TGCAGCGTTGATCAGCGGAACACTGAAGCTTTCTTT. Translated: CSVDQRNTEAFF.

The V call is TRBV7-2, the J call TRBJ2-1; no clear D. Germline lookup yields CDR1 SGHTA and CDR2 FQGNSA. CDR3 length: 13 residues. With 1 base removed from V and 6 bases from J, the gap between germline ends came to 7 bases. The chain's CDR3 is CASSLERSNEQFF. In DNA form, the CDR3 reads TGTGCCAGCAGCTTAGAGAGGAGCAATGAGCAGTTCTTC.

This chain connects TRBV7-3 to TRBJ2-1; TRBD2 matches at 7 bases. Germline-derived CDR1 and CDR2 are SGHTA and FQGTGA. The CDR3 contains 15 residues. V lost 5 bases, J lost 6 bases, and 10 bases stayed unmatched. For the CDR3, the DNA is TGTGCCAGCAGCGCCCTCGCGGGAGTCGTCAATGAGCAGTTCTTC. It specifies CASSALAGVVNEQFF.

V gene TRBV5-6 combines with J gene TRBJ1-5; D is unresolved. The CDR3 covers 14 residues. CDR1 and CDR2 (germline): SGHDT, YYEEEE. V was trimmed by 0 bases and J by 7 bases, leaving 11 bases between them. The CDR3: CASSLGRLGQPQHF. CDR3 DNA sequence: TGTGCCAGCAGCTTGGGTCGGCTCGGGCAGCCCCAGCATTTT.